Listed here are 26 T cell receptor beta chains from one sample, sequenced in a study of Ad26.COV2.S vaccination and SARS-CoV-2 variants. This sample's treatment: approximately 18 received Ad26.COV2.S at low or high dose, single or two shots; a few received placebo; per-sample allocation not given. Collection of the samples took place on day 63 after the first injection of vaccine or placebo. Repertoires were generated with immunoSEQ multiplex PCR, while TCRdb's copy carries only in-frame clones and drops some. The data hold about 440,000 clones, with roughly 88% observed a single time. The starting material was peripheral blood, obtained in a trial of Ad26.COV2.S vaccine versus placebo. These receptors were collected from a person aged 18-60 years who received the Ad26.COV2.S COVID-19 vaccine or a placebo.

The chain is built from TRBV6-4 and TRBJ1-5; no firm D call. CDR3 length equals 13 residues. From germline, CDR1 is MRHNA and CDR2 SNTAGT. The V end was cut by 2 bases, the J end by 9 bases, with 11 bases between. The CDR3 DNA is TGTGCCAGCAGTGACCCTAGGTCAAGGCCCCAGCATTTT. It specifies CASSDPRSRPQHF.

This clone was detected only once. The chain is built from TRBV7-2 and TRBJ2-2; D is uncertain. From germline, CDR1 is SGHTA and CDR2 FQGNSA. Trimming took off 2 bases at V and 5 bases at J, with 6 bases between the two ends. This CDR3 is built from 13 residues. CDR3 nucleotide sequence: TGTGCCAGCAGCTTACGATGGACCGGGGAGCTGTTTTTT. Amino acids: CASSLRWTGELFF.

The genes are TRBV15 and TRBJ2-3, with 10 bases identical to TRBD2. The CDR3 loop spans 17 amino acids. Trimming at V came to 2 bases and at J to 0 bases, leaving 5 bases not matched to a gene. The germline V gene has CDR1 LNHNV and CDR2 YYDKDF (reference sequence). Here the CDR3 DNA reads TGTGCCACCAGCAGAAAAAGGACTAGCGGAAGCACAGATACGCAGTATTTT. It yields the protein CATSRKRTSGSTDTQYF.

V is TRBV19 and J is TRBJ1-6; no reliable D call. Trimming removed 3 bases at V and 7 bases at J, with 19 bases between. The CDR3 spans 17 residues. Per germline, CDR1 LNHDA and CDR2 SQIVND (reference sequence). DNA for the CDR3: TGTGCCAGTAGTATCCCCCAGAGCCCTGAGGGAAATTCACCCCTCCACTTT. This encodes CASSIPQSPEGNSPLHF.

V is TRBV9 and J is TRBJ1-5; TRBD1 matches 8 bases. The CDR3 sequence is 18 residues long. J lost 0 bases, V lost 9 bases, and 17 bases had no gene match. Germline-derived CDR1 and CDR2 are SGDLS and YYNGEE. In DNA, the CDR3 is TGTGCCATCTGGCAGGGGGCCCAAGATCACTATAGCAATCAGCCCCAGCATTTT. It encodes CAIWQGAQDHYSNQPQHF.

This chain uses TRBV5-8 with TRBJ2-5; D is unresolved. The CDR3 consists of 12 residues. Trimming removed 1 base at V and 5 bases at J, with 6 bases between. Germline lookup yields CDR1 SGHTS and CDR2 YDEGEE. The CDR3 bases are TGTGCCAGCAGCTTGTACGGGGAGACCCAGTACTTC. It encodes CASSLYGETQYF.

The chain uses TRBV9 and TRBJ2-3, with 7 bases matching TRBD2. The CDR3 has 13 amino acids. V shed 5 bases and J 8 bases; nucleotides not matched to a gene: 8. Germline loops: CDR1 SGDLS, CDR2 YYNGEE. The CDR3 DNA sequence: TGTGCCAGCAGTGCTAGACTAGCTAGTACGCAGTATTTT. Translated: CASSARLASTQYF. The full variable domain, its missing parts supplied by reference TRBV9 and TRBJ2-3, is DSGVTQTPKHLITATGQRVTLRCSPRSGDLSVYWYQQSLDQGLQFLIQYYNGEERAKGNILERFSAQQFPDLHSELNLSSLELGDSALYFCASSARLASTQYFGPGTRLTVL.

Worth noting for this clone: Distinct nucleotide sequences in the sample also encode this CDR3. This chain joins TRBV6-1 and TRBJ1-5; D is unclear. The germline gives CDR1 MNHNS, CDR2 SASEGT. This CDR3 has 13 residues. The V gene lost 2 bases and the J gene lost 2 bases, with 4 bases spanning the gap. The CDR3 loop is CASSETGNQPQHF. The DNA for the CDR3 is TGTGCCAGCAGTGAAACTGGCAATCAGCCCCAGCATTTT.

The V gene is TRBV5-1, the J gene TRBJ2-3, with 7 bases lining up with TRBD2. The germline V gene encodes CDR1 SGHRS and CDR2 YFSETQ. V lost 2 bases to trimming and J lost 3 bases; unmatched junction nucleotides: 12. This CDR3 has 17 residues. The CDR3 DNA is TGCGCCAGCAGCTTTGGTCTCCTGGCTAGCGGAACAGATACGCAGTATTTT. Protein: CASSFGLLASGTDTQYF.

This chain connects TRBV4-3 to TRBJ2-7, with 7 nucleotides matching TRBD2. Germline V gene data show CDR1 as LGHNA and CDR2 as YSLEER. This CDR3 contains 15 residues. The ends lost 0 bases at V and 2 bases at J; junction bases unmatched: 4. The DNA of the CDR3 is TGCGCCAGCAGCCAAGAGGCTAGCGGTACCTACGAGCAGTACTTC. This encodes CASSQEASGTYEQYF.

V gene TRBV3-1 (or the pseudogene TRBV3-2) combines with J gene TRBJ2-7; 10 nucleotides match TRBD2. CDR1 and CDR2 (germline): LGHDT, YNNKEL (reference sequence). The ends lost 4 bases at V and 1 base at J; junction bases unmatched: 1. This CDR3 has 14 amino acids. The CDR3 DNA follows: TGTGCCAGCAGCCTAGCGGGAGGTTCCTACGAGCAGTACTTC. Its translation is CASSLAGGSYEQYF.

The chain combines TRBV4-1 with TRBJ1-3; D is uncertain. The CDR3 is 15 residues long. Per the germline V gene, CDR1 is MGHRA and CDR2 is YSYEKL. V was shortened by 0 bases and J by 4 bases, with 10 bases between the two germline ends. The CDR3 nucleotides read TGCGCCAGCAGCCAAGAAGGCTCGATCGGAAACACCATATATTTT. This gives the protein CASSQEGSIGNTIYF.

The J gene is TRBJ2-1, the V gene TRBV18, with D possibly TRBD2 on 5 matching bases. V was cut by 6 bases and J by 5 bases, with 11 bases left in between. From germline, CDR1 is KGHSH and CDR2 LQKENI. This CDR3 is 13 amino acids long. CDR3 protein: CASSGIIDNEQFF. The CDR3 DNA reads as TGTGCCAGCTCCGGGATTATTGACAATGAGCAGTTCTTC.

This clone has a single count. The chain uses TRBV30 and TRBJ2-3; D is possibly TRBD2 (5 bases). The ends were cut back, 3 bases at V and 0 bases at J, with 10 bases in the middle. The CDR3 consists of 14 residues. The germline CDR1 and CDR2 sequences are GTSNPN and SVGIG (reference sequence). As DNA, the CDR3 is TGTGCCTGGAGGAGTGGACTTAGCACAGATACGCAGTATTTT. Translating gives CAWRSGLSTDTQYF.

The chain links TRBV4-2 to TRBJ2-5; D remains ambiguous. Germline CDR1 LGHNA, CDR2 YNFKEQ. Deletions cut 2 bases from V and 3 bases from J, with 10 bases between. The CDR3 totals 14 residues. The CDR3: CASSQPGPEETQYF. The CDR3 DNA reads TGTGCCAGCAGCCAACCGGGCCCCGAAGAGACCCAGTACTTC.

The CDR3 sequence is CASSLSGSVRTLHF. CDR3 DNA sequence: TGTGCCAGCAGTTTGTCAGGGTCGGTTCGAACCCTCCACTTT. This chain uses TRBV28 with TRBJ1-6; D may be TRBD1 (5 bases). Trimming cost V 3 bases and J 14 bases, with 17 bases left between them. CDR1 is MDHEN and CDR2 is SYDVKM in the germline V gene. The CDR3 runs to 14 residues. Supplemented by reference TRBV28 and TRBJ1-6, the full variable domain reads DVKVTQSSRYLVKRTGEKVFLECVQDMDHENMFWYRQDPGLGLRLIYFSYDVKMKEKGDIPEGYSVSREKKERFSLILESASTNQTSMYLCASSLSGSVRTLHFGNGTRLTVT.

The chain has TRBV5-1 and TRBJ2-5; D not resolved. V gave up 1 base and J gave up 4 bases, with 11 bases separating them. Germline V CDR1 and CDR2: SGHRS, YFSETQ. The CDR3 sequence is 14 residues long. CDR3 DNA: TGCGCCAGCAGCTTGAAGCTAGGGCGAGAGACCCAGTACTTC. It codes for CASSLKLGRETQYF. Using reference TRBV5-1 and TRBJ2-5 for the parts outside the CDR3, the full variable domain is KAGVTQTPRYLIKTRGQQVTLSCSPISGHRSVSWYQQTPGQGLQFLFEYFSETQRNKGNFPGRFSGRQFSNSRSEMNVSTLELGDSALYLCASSLKLGRETQYFGPGTRLLVL.

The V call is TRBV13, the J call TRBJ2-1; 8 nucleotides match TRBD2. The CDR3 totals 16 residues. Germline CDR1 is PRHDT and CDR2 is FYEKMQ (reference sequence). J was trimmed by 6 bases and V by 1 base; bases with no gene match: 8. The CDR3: CASSLEAGGVFNEQFF. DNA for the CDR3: TGTGCCAGCAGCTTAGAGGCGGGAGGAGTCTTCAATGAGCAGTTCTTC. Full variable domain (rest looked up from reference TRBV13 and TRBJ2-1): AAGVIQSPRHLIKEKRETATLKCYPIPRHDTVYWYQQGPGQDPQFLISFYEKMQSDKGSIPDRFSAQQFSDYHSELNMSSLELGDSALYFCASSLEAGGVFNEQFFGPGTRLTVL.

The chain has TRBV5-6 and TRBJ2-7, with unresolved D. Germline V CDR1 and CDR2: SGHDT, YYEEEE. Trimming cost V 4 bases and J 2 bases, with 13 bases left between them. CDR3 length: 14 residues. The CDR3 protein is CASSPVNRPYEQYF. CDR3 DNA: TGTGCCAGCAGCCCCGTGAACCGACCCTACGAGCAGTACTTC.

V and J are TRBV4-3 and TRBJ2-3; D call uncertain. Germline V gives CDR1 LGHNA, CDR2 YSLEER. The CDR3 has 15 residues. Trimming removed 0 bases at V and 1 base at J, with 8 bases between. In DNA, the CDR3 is TGCGCCAGCAGCCAAGATTTGTCCGGCACAGATACGCAGTATTTT. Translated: CASSQDLSGTDTQYF.

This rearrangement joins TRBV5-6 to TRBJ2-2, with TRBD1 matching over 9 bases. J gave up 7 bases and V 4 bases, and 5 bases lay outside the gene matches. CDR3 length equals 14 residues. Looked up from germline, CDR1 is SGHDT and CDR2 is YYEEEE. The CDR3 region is CASSVQGAIGELFF. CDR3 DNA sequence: TGTGCCAGCAGCGTACAGGGGGCGATCGGGGAGCTGTTTTTT.

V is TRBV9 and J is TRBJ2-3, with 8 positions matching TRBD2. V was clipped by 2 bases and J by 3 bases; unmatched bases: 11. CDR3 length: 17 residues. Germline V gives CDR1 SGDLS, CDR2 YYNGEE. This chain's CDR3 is CASSVGGRTSRTDTQYF. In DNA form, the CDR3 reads TGTGCCAGCAGCGTTGGCGGGAGGACTTCTAGGACAGATACGCAGTATTTT.

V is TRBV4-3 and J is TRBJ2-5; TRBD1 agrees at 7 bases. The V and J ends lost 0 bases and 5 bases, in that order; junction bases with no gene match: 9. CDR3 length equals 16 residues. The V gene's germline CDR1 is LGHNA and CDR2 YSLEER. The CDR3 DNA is TGCGCCAGCAGCCAAGATGGGGGACAGCCGTTGGAGACCCAGTACTTC. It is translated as CASSQDGGQPLETQYF.

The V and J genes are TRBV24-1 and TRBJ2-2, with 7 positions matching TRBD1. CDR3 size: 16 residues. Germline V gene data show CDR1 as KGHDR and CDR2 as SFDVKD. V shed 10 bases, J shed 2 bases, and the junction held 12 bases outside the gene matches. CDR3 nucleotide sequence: TGTGCCACGGCATTGGACAGGCAGGGCAACACCGGGGAGCTGTTTTTT. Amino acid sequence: CATALDRQGNTGELFF.

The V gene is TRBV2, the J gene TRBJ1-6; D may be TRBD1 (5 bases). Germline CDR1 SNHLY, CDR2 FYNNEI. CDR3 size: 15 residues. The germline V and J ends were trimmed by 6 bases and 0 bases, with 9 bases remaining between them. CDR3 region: CASSSTVSYNSPLHF. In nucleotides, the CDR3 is TGTGCCAGCAGCTCGACAGTCTCCTATAATTCACCCCTCCACTTT.

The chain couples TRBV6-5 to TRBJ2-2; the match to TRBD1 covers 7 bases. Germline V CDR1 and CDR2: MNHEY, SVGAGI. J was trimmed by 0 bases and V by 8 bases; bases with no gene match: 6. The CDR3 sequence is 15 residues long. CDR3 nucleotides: TGTGCCAGCCGCACCGGGACAGCGAACACCGGGGAGCTGTTTTTT. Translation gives CASRTGTANTGELFF.